The T cell receptor (beta chain) described here comes from a study of T cell changes during pregnancy in multiple sclerosis (dated by TCRdb to the late 2010s). Regarding the study in general: Changes in the T cell repertoire over the course of pregnancy were examined in this study in women with multiple sclerosis.

Libraries were constructed by the immunoSEQ multiplex PCR assay. TCRdb took over this immuneACCESS table, retaining in-frame rearrangements with V and J assigned. Such tables are incomplete; in checked studies, under half of the missing clones stem from an unresolved V gene, and the remainder is unexplained. The sample contains some 100,000 clones, about 94% of them found a single time. The top ten clonotypes cover 0.9% of the sample. V and J lose 1 base and 7 bases, and a span of 10 bases separates them. Inclusive of the bounding cysteine and phenylalanine, the CDR3 is 14 residues long. The DNA shown is the 42-base CDR3, in frame from base 1. CDR1 is given as SGHVS and CDR2 as FQNEAQ, both from the germline V gene. About this clone: No cognate antigen has been identified for it. Base qualities are not provided; no much larger clone lies one nucleotide away.

The material was peripheral blood, obtained before pregnancy. This TCR was recovered from a female donor with multiple sclerosis, enrolled in a pregnancy study. In this chain, TRBV7-8 is recombined with TRBJ1-4; TRBD1 is perhaps the D gene, given 5 matching bases. CDR3 sequence: CASSLGGLGEKLFF. Read as DNA, the sequence is TGTGCCAGCAGCTTAGGGGGCCTGGGTGAAAAACTGTTTTTT.